These T cell receptor beta chains were read from a single sample in a study of shared clonotypes between healthy human individuals. Here immunoSEQ multiplex PCR was the method, and the copy in TCRdb shows in-frame clones only, minus some. The sample has more than 1,200,000 clones, 98% seen once. Sequencing input: naive CD4+ T cells sorted from blood. Receptors were obtained from a man aged 25 to 40 in good health. The CDR3 runs from the conserved cysteine through the conserved F or W. Fields, in order: clone size, J gene, V gene, D gene, CDR3 DNA, CDR3 protein. A D gene is named only where the DNA matches it firmly. The listing skips clone size in some rows; elsewhere it reads once, few, many or a size class.

.,TRBJ1-1,TRBV18,.,TGTGCCAGCTCACCAGAGCCAGACACTGAAGCTTTCTTT,CASSPEPDTEAFF
.,TRBJ2-7,TRBV30,.,TGTGCCTGGAGTGTTCAGGGCAGGATGGCGTACTTC,CAWSVQGRMAYF
.,TRBJ2-7,TRBV4-2,TRBD2,TGTGCCAGCAGCCAATCGCGCGGGAGGACCATTGGGGGGCAGTACTTC,CASSQSRGRTIGGQYF
once,TRBJ2-5,TRBV5-4,.,TGTGCCAGCAGCTTCGGTCCCCCACAGCAAGAGACCCAGTACTTC,CASSFGPPQQETQYF
.,TRBJ2-1,TRBV5-4,TRBD2,TGTGCCAGCAGTTATGCCGGGACTAGCGGGAGCAATGAGCAGTTCTTC,CASSYAGTSGSNEQFF
.,TRBJ1-3,TRBV6-1,.,TGTGCCAGCACCCGGGACGGATTCTCTGGAAACACCATATATTTT,CASTRDGFSGNTIYF
.,TRBJ2-5,TRBV10-3,TRBD1,TGTGCCATCACTTCGACAGGGTCCCACCAAGAGACCCAGTACTTC,CAITSTGSHQETQYF
.,TRBJ2-3,TRBV29-1,TRBD1,TGCAGCGTCGTGGACAGGGTCTTGGCAGATACGCAGTATTTT,CSVVDRVLADTQYF
.,TRBJ2-3,TRBV7-9,.,TGTGCCAGCAGCTTAGGACAGGCAGATACGCAGTATTTT,CASSLGQADTQYF
.,TRBJ2-7,TRBV27,.,TGTGCCAGCAGCACCATGGGGGAGTCCTACGAGCAGTACTTC,CASSTMGESYEQYF
few,TRBJ2-2,TRBV19,.,TGTGCCAGCCGAACCGGGGAGCTGTTTTTT,CASRTGELFF
.,TRBJ2-5,TRBV27,.,TGTGCCAGCAATGGAGGCCAGCCCCGAAGAGAGACCCAGTACTTC,CASNGGQPRRETQYF
.,TRBJ1-2,TRBV6-5,.,TGTGCCAGCAGAGCCGTAGAGTCGCGGGGCTACACCTTC,CASRAVESRGYTF
once,TRBJ2-3,TRBV10-1,TRBD2,TGCGCCAGCAGTAGTAAGCGGGAGTTTTCAGATACGCAGTATTTT,CASSSKREFSDTQYF
.,TRBJ2-1,TRBV28,.,TGTGCCAGCAGTAGCCCTTACAATGAGCAGTTCTTC,CASSSPYNEQFF
once,TRBJ2-7,TRBV28,.,TGTGCCAGCAAAAGAGACTCCTACGAGCAGTACTTC,CASKRDSYEQYF
.,TRBJ1-2,TRBV19,TRBD1,TGTGCCAGTAGTCGAACCGGGACAGGGAGGGTGGATGGCTACACCTTC,CASSRTGTGRVDGYTF
.,TRBJ1-1,TRBV11-3,.,TGTGCCAGCAGCTTAGATCCAGGAACTGAAGCTTTCTTT,CASSLDPGTEAFF
.,TRBJ2-2,TRBV7-8,.,TGTGCCAGCAGCCCTTGGACAGCGAACACCGGGGAGCTGTTTTTT,CASSPWTANTGELFF
.,TRBJ2-7,TRBV18,TRBD1,TGTGCCAGCTCACGAGCGGACAGGGGATTCTACGAGCAGTACTTC,CASSRADRGFYEQYF
.,TRBJ1-5,TRBV25-1,TRBD1,TGTGCCAGCAGCCCCACAGGGGTCAATCAGCCCCAGCATTTT,CASSPTGVNQPQHF
once,TRBJ1-2,TRBV6-6,.,TGTGCCAGCAGAGTCCCAGGACGTTACGCGTATGGCTACACCTTC,CASRVPGRYAYGYTF
.,TRBJ2-5,TRBV5-4,TRBD2,TGTGCCAGCAGCGAAGGACTAGTCCGTGAGACCCAGTACTTC,CASSEGLVRETQYF
.,TRBJ2-6,TRBV5-1,TRBD1,TGCGCCAGCAGCCTCCGGACAGGGGGCGTCCCTACCTCTGGGGCCAACGTCCTGACTTTC,CASSLRTGGVPTSGANVLTF
.,TRBJ2-7,TRBV29-1,.,TGCAGCGTTGTACAGGGTGACTCCTACGAGCAGTACTTC,CSVVQGDSYEQYF
.,TRBJ2-7,TRBV6-1,.,TGTGCCAGCAGTGGGCCACTCAACTACTACGAGCAGTACTTC,CASSGPLNYYEQYF
.,TRBJ2-5,TRBV7-6,TRBD1,TGTGCCAGCAGCCTAGGGGGACAGCAAGAGACCCAGTACTTC,CASSLGGQQETQYF
.,TRBJ2-1,TRBV18,.,TGTGCCAGCTCACCACCGCAGGGCTCCTACAATGAGCAGTTCTTC,CASSPPQGSYNEQFF
.,TRBJ2-2,TRBV28,.,TGTGCCAGCAGCCTAAGCGGCACCGGGGAGCTGTTTTTT,CASSLSGTGELFF
.,TRBJ2-2,TRBV2,TRBD1,TGTGCCAGCAGGGAGGATAGGGGGCTGGTAGGGGAGCTGTTTTTT,CASREDRGLVGELFF
.,TRBJ2-3,TRBV4-2,TRBD2,TGTGCCAGCAGCCAAGACGGGAGCGAGAGCGGGGGTACGCAGTATTTT,CASSQDGSESGGTQYF
.,TRBJ1-3,TRBV6-6,.,TGTGCCAGCAGTTTCCCAGCCCGGTCCTCTGGAAACACCATATATTTT,CASSFPARSSGNTIYF
.,TRBJ1-4,TRBV4-1,.,TGCGCCAGCAGCCGCCGAGGCATTGACGAAAAACTGTTTTTT,CASSRRGIDEKLFF
.,TRBJ2-5,TRBV5-1,.,TGCGCCAGCAGCTTGGCGGTCTCCCAAGAGACCCAGTACTTC,CASSLAVSQETQYF
.,TRBJ1-5,TRBV29-1,.,TGCAGCGTTGGGGGGAGAAATCAGCCCCAGCATTTT,CSVGGRNQPQHF
.,TRBJ2-5,TRBV5-1,TRBD2,TGCGCCAGCAGCTTGGCGAAGACGGGGGGAGAGACCCAGTACTTC,CASSLAKTGGETQYF
.,TRBJ2-7,TRBV14,.,TGTGCCAGCAGCCATCTTAGGACACCCTACGAGCAGTACTTC,CASSHLRTPYEQYF
.,TRBJ2-7,TRBV15,TRBD2,TGTGCCACCCGGATAGCGGGAGCGGACTACGAGCAGTACTTC,CATRIAGADYEQYF
.,TRBJ2-1,TRBV7-8,TRBD2,TGTGCCAGCAGCCAAAGCCGGCTAGCGGGCTACAATGAGCAGTTCTTC,CASSQSRLAGYNEQFF
.,TRBJ1-2,TRBV10-3,.,TGTGCCATCAGTGACTGGGGCCTAAGGGATGGCTACACCTTC,CAISDWGLRDGYTF
.,TRBJ2-7,TRBV7-8,.,TGTGCCAGCAGTACGGGACTCTCCGCCTACGAGCAGTACTTC,CASSTGLSAYEQYF